This is a list of T cell receptor beta chains from one sample in a study of T-cell reconstitution after alpha-beta-depleted transplantation in children. TCRdb passed the PCR reads through MiXCR, listing each CDR3 protein once. Of about 120,000 distinct CDR3 sequences listed, 9% to 12% are singletons. The starting material was PBMCs, obtained before TCRalphabeta/CD19-depleted stem cell transplant. These receptor sequences come from a boy under 10 years old with acute lymphoblastic leukemia, due to receive a stem cell transplant. Both conserved end residues are part of each CDR3. The D gene is left open where the match is weak. Expanded clones are given a class, and other clones once, few, many or no size at all.

CDR3 length	J gene	clone size	V gene	D gene	CDR3 DNA	CDR3 protein
14	TRBJ1-4	few	TRBV20-1	TRBD1	TGCAGTGCCATTGACAGGGGAACTAATGAAAAACTGTTTTTT	CSAIDRGTNEKLFF
16	TRBJ2-4	many	TRBV5-8	-	TGTGCCAGCAGCCCCGAAGGACGGCTAGCCAAAAACATTCAGTACTTC	CASSPEGRLAKNIQYF
14	TRBJ2-5	-	TRBV6-1	TRBD1	TGTGCCAGCAGTGTCACAGGGGGCCGGGAGACCCAGTACTTC	CASSVTGGRETQYF
14	TRBJ2-3	many	TRBV5-1	-	TGCGCCAGCAGCTTGTCAGAAAGCACAGATACGCAGTATTTT	CASSLSESTDTQYF
14	TRBJ2-1	many	TRBV7-8	-	TGTGCCAGCAGCTTAGGGGGGAGAGTCAATGAGCAGTTCTTC	CASSLGGRVNEQFF
11	TRBJ2-2	-	TRBV20-1	-	TGCAGTGCTTCTGAAACCGGGGAGCTGTTTTTT	CSASETGELFF
17	TRBJ2-3	few	TRBV6-5	TRBD2	TGTGCCAGCAGTTACTCCCCGGGGAGCGGGAGGGGGGCTACGCAGTATTTT	CASSYSPGSGRGATQYF
16	TRBJ2-7	-	TRBV18	TRBD1	TGTGCCAGCTCACCGCCCGGGGACAGGGATTTGAACGAGCAGTACTTC	CASSPPGDRDLNEQYF
12	TRBJ1-5	few	TRBV14	TRBD1	TGTGCCAGCAGCCCCCCGGACAGGGCCGCGCATTTT	CASSPPDRAAHF
15	TRBJ2-1	many	TRBV6-5	TRBD2	TGTGCCAGCAGTTACCGCGGGGGAGCGGGGGATGAGCAGTTCTTC	CASSYRGGAGDEQFF
14	TRBJ2-7	-	TRBV18	-	TGTGCCAGCTCGCGAAGGGACGGTCCCTACGAGCAGTACTTC	CASSRRDGPYEQYF
15	TRBJ2-5	few	TRBV27	-	TGTGCCAGCAGCCCAATAGGGGCACCCCAAGAGACCCAGTACTTC	CASSPIGAPQETQYF
14	TRBJ2-1	-	TRBV5-1	TRBD1	TGCGCCAGCAGCACCAGACAGGGGAACAATGAGCAGTTCTTC	CASSTRQGNNEQFF
13	TRBJ2-2	-	TRBV12-3/TRBV12-4	TRBD2	TGTGCCAGCAACGGGGACTATACCGGGGAGCTGTTTTTT	CASNGDYTGELFF
15	TRBJ2-1	few	TRBV28	TRBD1	TGTGCCAGCAGTTCAGGGGGTGCCGATTACAATGAGCAGTTCTTC	CASSSGGADYNEQFF
14	TRBJ2-5	few	TRBV28	TRBD2	TGTGCCAGCAGATCGGGAGGGGTACAAGAGACCCAGTACTTC	CASRSGGVQETQYF
13	TRBJ2-1	-	TRBV4-1	-	TGCGCCAGCAGCCAAGCCCCGCCCTGGGAGCAGTTCTTC	CASSQAPPWEQFF
14	TRBJ2-7	-	TRBV3-1	-	TGTGCCAGCAGCCAAGGGCTAGCGATCTACGAGCAGTACTTC	CASSQGLAIYEQYF
19	TRBJ2-7	few	TRBV7-6	TRBD2	TGTGCCAGCAGGCGGGGGGCTAGCGGGAGGGCCGACGGGACCTACGAGCAGTACTTC	CASRRGASGRADGTYEQYF
16	TRBJ2-3	few	TRBV24-1	-	TGTGCCACCAGTGACCCGACCGCCCTTGGGCCAGATACGCAGTATTTT	CATSDPTALGPDTQYF
13	TRBJ2-2	-	TRBV9	-	TGTGCCAGCAGCGTAAAGCCGGACGGGGAGCTGTTTTTT	CASSVKPDGELFF
14	TRBJ1-2	-	TRBV7-9	-	TGTGCCAGCAGCTTGTCCGGACCTCCTCCTGGCTACACCTTC	CASSLSGPPPGYTF
15	TRBJ2-7	few	TRBV4-2	TRBD1	TGTGCCAGCAGCCGAACAGGGGGCGAGGGATACGAGCAGTACTTC	CASSRTGGEGYEQYF
15	TRBJ2-5	few	TRBV5-6	TRBD2	TGTGCCAGCAGCTTTCCTAGCGGGATCGGAGAGACCCAGTACTTC	CASSFPSGIGETQYF
17	TRBJ2-5	many	TRBV3-1	-	TGTGCCAGCAGCCAAGAATCTGTGAAGGTGGGGCAAGAGACCCAGTACTTC	CASSQESVKVGQETQYF
16	TRBJ2-3	once	TRBV9	-	TGTGCCAGCAGCCCTTCGGAGGGGCGGAGCACAGATACGCAGTATTTT	CASSPSEGRSTDTQYF
14	TRBJ2-2	many	TRBV6-5	TRBD2	TGTGCCAGCAGTTACAGCGGGAGGGCCGGGGAGCTGTTTTTT	CASSYSGRAGELFF
16	TRBJ2-2	-	TRBV14	-	TGTGCCAGCAGCCAAGATTGGCGACGTAGCACCGGGGAGCTGTTTTTT	CASSQDWRRSTGELFF
16	TRBJ2-7	many	TRBV7-2	-	TGTGCCAGCAGCTTAGTGTCCGGGAGTAAGGTCTACGAGCAGTACTTC	CASSLVSGSKVYEQYF
15	TRBJ2-3	many	TRBV11-2	-	TGTGCCAGCAGCTTAATAGCGCGGGTCACAGATACGCAGTATTTT	CASSLIARVTDTQYF
14	TRBJ2-5	-	TRBV2	-	TGTGCCAGCAGTGAAGTACAGTTACTAGAGACCCAGTACTTC	CASSEVQLLETQYF
17	TRBJ2-2	many	TRBV12-3/TRBV12-4	-	TGTGCCAGCAGTTTAGAGGTCGGGGGCGCGAACACCGGGGAGCTGTTTTTT	CASSLEVGGANTGELFF
16	TRBJ2-7	-	TRBV4-2	-	TGTGCCAGCAGCCAAGGGGAAGCAGAGGGGAGTGGCGAGCAGTACTTC	CASSQGEAEGSGEQYF
12	TRBJ2-4	many	TRBV5-5	-	TGTGCCAGCAGCCGCCTTGAAAACATTCAGTACTTC	CASSRLENIQYF
13	TRBJ1-1	many	TRBV5-1	-	TGCGCCAGCAGCCGGGCAGGGTCCCCTGAAGCTTTCTTT	CASSRAGSPEAFF
15	TRBJ1-5	-	TRBV6-1	-	TGTGCCAGCAGTGATACCGACAGAGGCAATCAGCCCCAGCATTTT	CASSDTDRGNQPQHF
13	TRBJ1-5	-	TRBV6-5	-	TGTGCCAGCAGTTACAGGGGGAATCAGCCCCAGCATTTT	CASSYRGNQPQHF
16	TRBJ2-7	few	TRBV6-5	-	TGTGCCAGCAACAAATCGGGGGGCAGAAGGGGGTCCGAGCAGTACTTC	CASNKSGGRRGSEQYF
13	TRBJ2-2	few	TRBV7-8	-	TGTGCCAGCAGCTTAGGAGGGGCCGGGGAGCTGTTTTTT	CASSLGGAGELFF
16	TRBJ2-2	-	TRBV5-1	TRBD1	TGCGCCAGCAGCCCACCGGACAGGTTCCTCACCGGGGAGCTGTTTTTT	CASSPPDRFLTGELFF
13	TRBJ2-1	few	TRBV7-2	-	TGTGCCTCGGGGAGTTTCGCCTACAATGAGCAGTTCTTC	CASGSFAYNEQFF
16	TRBJ1-5	-	TRBV20-1	-	TGCAGTGCTAGAGATCCCAAGGGGTATAGCAATCAGCCCCAGCATTTT	CSARDPKGYSNQPQHF
14	TRBJ2-7	-	TRBV5-5	-	TGTGCCAGCAGCTTGGTGGCGGGCTCGTACGAGCAGTACTTC	CASSLVAGSYEQYF
14	TRBJ2-3	-	TRBV5-1	-	TGCGCCAGCAGCTTGGTGGGGACCGCAGATACGCAGTATTTT	CASSLVGTADTQYF
13	TRBJ2-7	few	TRBV3-1	-	TGTGCCAGCAGCCACGGCGGTTACTACGAGCAGTACTTC	CASSHGGYYEQYF
14	TRBJ2-7	few	TRBV28	TRBD1	TGTGCCAGCAGTCGAGCAGGGGGAACCTACGAGCAGTACTTC	CASSRAGGTYEQYF
16	TRBJ1-6	-	TRBV5-1	-	TGCGCCAGCAGCTTGGGCGGAAGGCTCGGCGGCGAGGCCCTCCACTTT	CASSLGGRLGGEALHF
11	TRBJ1-1	few	TRBV30	TRBD1	TGTGCCTGGGGGGACAGGGCTGAAGCTTTCTTT	CAWGDRAEAFF
14	TRBJ2-7	many	TRBV7-8	-	TGTGCCAGCAGCTTCGCGACTTCAAATTACGAGCAGTACTTC	CASSFATSNYEQYF
16	TRBJ2-7	many	TRBV20-1	-	TGCAGTGCTAGAGATTCAGGGGGGAGAACTAGAGGCGAGCAGTACTTC	CSARDSGGRTRGEQYF
13	TRBJ2-3	-	TRBV5-1	-	TGCGCCAGCAGCCCGGGACCGACAGATACGCAGTATTTT	CASSPGPTDTQYF
16	TRBJ2-5	many	TRBV12-3/TRBV12-4	TRBD2	TGTGCCAGCACCCGAGGACTAGCGGGAGGGTTGGAGACCCAGTACTTC	CASTRGLAGGLETQYF
12	TRBJ1-2	-	TRBV3-1	-	TGTGCCAGCAGCCAAGTTGGGGGAGGCTACACCTTC	CASSQVGGGYTF
11	TRBJ2-3	once	TRBV12-5	-	TGTGCTAGTGGTTTGGAAGATACGCAGTATTTT	CASGLEDTQYF